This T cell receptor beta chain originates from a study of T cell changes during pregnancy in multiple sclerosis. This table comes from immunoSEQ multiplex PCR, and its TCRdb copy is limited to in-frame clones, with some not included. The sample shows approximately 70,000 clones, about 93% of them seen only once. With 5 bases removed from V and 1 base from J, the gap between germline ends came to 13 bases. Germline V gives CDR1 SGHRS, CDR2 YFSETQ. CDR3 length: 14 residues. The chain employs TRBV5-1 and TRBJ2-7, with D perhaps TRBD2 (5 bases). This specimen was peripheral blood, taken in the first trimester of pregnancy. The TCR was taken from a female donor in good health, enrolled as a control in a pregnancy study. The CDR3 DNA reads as TGCGCCAGCAGTCCTCTGCCGGGATCCTACGAGCAGTACTTC. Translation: CASSPLPGSYEQYF.